This T cell receptor beta chain is from a study of shared clonotypes between healthy human individuals. General observations from the study: Naive CD4 clonotypes were shared across a handful of donors at about 5.2%.

Trimming pared 2 bases from V and 1 base from J, leaving 8 bases between. The CDR3 length is 14 residues. Germline-derived CDR1 and CDR2 are MNHNY and SVGAGI (reference sequence). Note on this clone: Its antigen is not identified.

Generated by immunoSEQ multiplex PCR, the TCRdb table keeps only in-frame clones and is missing some. The data hold around 2.1 million clones, with under 97% observed a single time. The V call is TRBV6-6, the J call TRBJ1-2; D is perhaps TRBD1 (6 bases). Sequencing was performed on naive CD4+ T cells sorted from blood. Subset denoted: CD45RA+ positively selected. This sequence originates from a man younger than 35 in good health. This chain's CDR3 is CASSYGQINYGYTF. In nucleotides, the CDR3 is TGTGCCAGCAGTTACGGACAGATTAACTATGGCTACACCTTC.